This T cell receptor beta chain came from a study of graft-versus-host responses after intestinal transplantation. Study summary: Anti-thymocyte globulin was used for induction in all recipients, who then took tacrolimus and steroids for roughly 3 years.

Comments on this clone: Its target is not known.

Assay used: immunoSEQ multiplex PCR; TCRdb lists only in-frame clones, some missing. The table has about 100,000 clones, 87% seen once. Whole-study findings and limits: With peak circulating GvH clone levels came an association with early post-transplant HvG declines.

The CDR3 has 12 residues. The J segment lost 13 bases and the V segment lost 0 bases, leaving 6 bases of the junction unmatched. Looked up from germline, CDR1 is SGHRS and CDR2 is YFSETQ. V is TRBV5-1 and J is TRBJ2-5; TRBD2 aligns across 7 bases. The sample here was unstimulated CD4+ T cells sorted from spleen or lymph node cells, taken before transplant. This receptor was identified in a human donor who was the organ donor for an intestinal transplant. DNA for the CDR3: TGCGCCAGCAGCTTGGGCAGCGGGGACCGGTACTTC. This translates into CASSLGSGDRYF.